This T cell receptor beta chain comes out of a study of T cells in Graves' hyperthyroidism and ophthalmopathy. Study findings and constraints: Ophthalmopathy prediction by the model preceded onset by a median approximately 6.9 months.

TCR beta CDR3 sequences were amplified from RNA transcripts. The HTBI primer set served for first-round RT-PCR of the TCR CDR3. One entry per CDR3 protein results from TCRdb running MiXCR on the multiplex PCR reads. The profile shows about 400,000 distinct CDR3 sequences, about a sixth of them singletons. The CDR3 has 13 amino acids. With 6 bases removed from V and 0 bases from J, the gap between germline ends came to 6 bases. Many counts were recorded for this clonotype. Antigen unknown. The chain links TRBV12-3 or TRBV12-4 to TRBJ1-3; D is unclear. What was sequenced was blood. The TCR comes from a young woman with Graves' hyperthyroidism. CDR3 loop: CASRVNSGNTIYF. CDR3 DNA: TGTGCCAGCAGGGTGAACTCTGGAAACACCATATATTTT.